This T cell receptor beta chain was documented in a study of T cell responses to AZD1222 COVID-19 vaccine (dated by TCRdb to about 2021). Study-level background: AZD1222 recipients given second doses at about 4 weeks or at about 12 weeks were pooled, since spike-specific TCR depth and breadth were not found to differ between the two schedules. TCR sequencing covered 233 trial participants: 207 given two doses of AZD1222 and approximately 26 given two doses of MenACWY control vaccine. Enrollment into the trials was organized by age into subgroups of 18-55, 56-69 and 70-plus years, and those subgroups contained approximately 160, 26 and 62 TCR-sequenced participants, respectively.

What the study reported, not specific to this receptor: No day 14 peak-response samples were available, so repertoires were characterized only after the peak T cell response. In the small 56-69-year group, the increase in depth fell short of significance, most likely because of low power. Only 5 to 7 AZD1222 recipients were SARS-CoV-2 seropositive at baseline, limiting conclusions about previously exposed vaccinees. Vaccine-associated CD4 TCRs spanned the whole spike protein, with dominant responses in regions 160-218 and 743-854. Reportedly, almost half of the unique spike-specific TCRs recognized epitopes lying outside the regions that are mutated in the B.1.351 and B.1.1.7 variants. Participants were mostly white British, with more females than males. The authors suggested clonal diversity may have been underestimated. Spike-specific TCR breadth and depth rose significantly after two AZD1222 doses compared with day 0 and with MenACWY recipients.

The CDR3 regions of human TCRbeta chains were subjected to immunosequencing. As for the original processing: Repertoire TCRs were matched against a reference library of SARS-CoV-2-specific TCRs generated with the MIRA antigen-specificity platform. Breadth was defined as the fraction of unique TCRs that were SARS-CoV-2-associated, and depth was defined as the fraction of total T cells that were SARS-CoV-2-associated. Using the MIRA data, each spike-specific TCR was mapped to the spike region that the TCR reacts to and placed in a CD4 or CD8 class. Log10-transformed breadth and depth values were compared by one-way ANOVA with Sidak's multiple comparisons tests. The table was pulled from immuneACCESS by TCRdb, which kept in-frame rearrangements only. Such tables lose some clones; where checked, under half of the loss comes from unresolved V genes, and the rest has no known cause. That table gives V, J and clone size, and the DNA gave D and trimming. The table for this sample lists more than 250,000 clones; over 90% of them were counted only once. Around 0.5% of the sample is in the top ten clones.

As regards this clone: The clone's antigen remains unknown. No base qualities exist here, and no much larger clone lies one base off it.

This sample's time point label indicates: baseline before first vaccination. Samples from vaccinated people were obtained from the UK trials COV001 and COV002, which included a single-blind randomized controlled phase 2/3 trial of AZD1222 (ChAdOx1 nCoV-19) in healthy adults. For TCRbeta chain sequencing, PBMC samples from trial participants were taken at day 0 and at day 28 after the second dose. The sequenced sample was peripheral blood, obtained on day 0 of AZD1222 vaccination. The clonotype comes from an adult in good health.

The bases are TGTGCCAGCAGCCCTCCCCGGTACTTC. Translated, it reads CASSPPRYF. The chain employs TRBV5-4 and TRBJ2-7; confidence is insufficient to name the D gene. V loses 4 bases of germline sequence and J loses 12 bases, and the interval between the two ends is 8 bases. Based on the germline V gene (reference sequence), the CDR1 and CDR2 sequences are SGHNT and YYREEE. Including cysteine and phenylalanine, the CDR3 has 9 amino acids. The CDR3 DNA has 27 bases and is translated from base 1.